This record looks at one TCR beta chain sequence and its context. What antigen it recognizes has not been identified. Base-call qualities are not available, and no considerably larger clone is one nucleotide away. These data are taken from a study of T cell changes during pregnancy in multiple sclerosis (dated by TCRdb to 2018 to 2020). Turning to the overall study: The study examined how the T cell repertoire changed over the course of pregnancy in women with multiple sclerosis.

Library generation was performed with the immunoSEQ multiplex PCR assay. Held by TCRdb, this immuneACCESS table contains in-frame sequences only and omits some clones. Under half of the omission traces to an unresolved V gene where checked; the cause of the rest is unknown. The sample has approximately 74,000 clones on record, roughly nine tenths of them singletons. The biggest ten clones account for less than 3.5% of the sample. Per the germline V gene, MNHEY is the CDR1 and SVGAGI is the CDR2. The germline V end is reduced by 8 bases and the J end by 1 base; junction bases left unmatched: 1. The CDR3, from cysteine to phenylalanine, totals 13 residues. The read is trimmed to its CDR3 DNA, 39 bases read in frame from base 1.

The clonotype comes from a female donor with multiple sclerosis, enrolled in a pregnancy study. The material was peripheral blood, obtained before pregnancy. This receptor chain uses TRBV6-5 and TRBJ2-3, and 9 junction bases match TRBD2. The DNA sequence reads TGTGCCAGCTTAGCGGGGGGCACAGATACGCAGTATTTT. Translated, it reads CASLAGGTDTQYF.